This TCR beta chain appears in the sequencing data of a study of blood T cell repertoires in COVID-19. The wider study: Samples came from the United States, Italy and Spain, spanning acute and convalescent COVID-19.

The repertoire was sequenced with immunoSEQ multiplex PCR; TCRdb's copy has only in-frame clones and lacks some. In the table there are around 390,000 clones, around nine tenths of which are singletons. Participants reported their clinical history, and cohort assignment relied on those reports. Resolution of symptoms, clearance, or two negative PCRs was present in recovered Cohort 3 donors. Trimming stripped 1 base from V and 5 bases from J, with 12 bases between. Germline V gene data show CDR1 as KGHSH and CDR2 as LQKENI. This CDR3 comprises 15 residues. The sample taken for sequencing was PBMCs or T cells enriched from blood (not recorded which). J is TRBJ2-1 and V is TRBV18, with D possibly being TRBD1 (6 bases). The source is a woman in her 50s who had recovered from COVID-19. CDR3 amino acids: CASSPLPRGNNEQFF. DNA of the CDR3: TGTGCCAGCTCACCACTCCCCAGGGGAAACAATGAGCAGTTCTTC.